This TCR beta chain was observed in a study of cytomegalovirus exposure and HLA in healthy donors. Study results and caveats: A later analysis linked a missense variant in DCLRE1C to the trimming of TCR beta V and J genes. The study labeled 150 or so TCR beta chains cytomegalovirus-associated.

For this clone: The target antigen is unknown.

There were likely unrecorded immune exposures, though donors were nominally healthy when sampled. The CDR3 sequence is 14 residues long. From germline, CDR1 is SEHNR and CDR2 FQNEAQ (reference sequence). Trimming took 5 bases from V and 2 from J, leaving 12 bases between them. The PCR was carried out with 60 Vbeta primers and 13 Jbeta primers. The data were produced by immunoSEQ multiplex PCR, yet TCRdb's version contains in-frame clones alone and is incomplete. This table holds approximately 45,000 clones. This sequence joins TRBV7-9 and TRBJ1-1; TRBD1 is a possible D gene (5 bases). The receptor was derived from a male donor in good health and CMV-seronegative. The material sequenced was PBMCs. The CDR3 is CASSPGGVNTEAFF. The CDR3 region has the DNA TGTGCCAGCAGCCCCGGGGGGGTCAACACTGAAGCTTTCTTT.